These 32 T cell receptor beta chains were sequenced from one sample in a study of control samples from healthy donors and cancer patients. Sequenced by immunoSEQ multiplex PCR; TCRdb stores in-frame clones only, minus some. The table records some 150,000 clones, approximately 96% of them present only once. Sequencing used blood. The receptor set was obtained from a woman aged 25-40 years in good health.

This clone was recorded only once. This chain uses TRBV19 with TRBJ2-1; 11 nucleotides line up with TRBD2. Germline V lookup: CDR1 LNHDA, CDR2 SQIVND (reference sequence). The V and J ends lost 4 bases and 6 bases, in that order; junction bases with no gene match: 8. This CDR3 contains 16 residues. The CDR3 DNA follows: TGTGCCAGTAGTACTTTAGCGGGAGGGTTATCCAATGAGCAGTTCTTC. Translating it yields CASSTLAGGLSNEQFF.

The CDR3 sequence: CAWSFSGRINTGELFF. The DNA for the CDR3 is TGTGCCTGGAGTTTTAGCGGGAGAATTAACACCGGGGAGCTGTTTTTT. The chain joins TRBV30 to TRBJ2-2, with TRBD2 matching over 9 bases. Germline assignment: CDR1 GTSNPN and CDR2 SVGIG (reference sequence). Trimming at V came to 2 bases and at J to 2 bases, leaving 6 bases not matched to a gene. This CDR3 region has 16 residues. Filled out from reference TRBV30 and TRBJ2-2, the complete variable domain reads SQTIHQWPATLVQPVGSPLSLECTVEGTSNPNLYWYRQAAGRGLQLLFYSVGIGQISSEVPQNLSASRPQDRQFILSSKKLLLSDSGFYLCAWSFSGRINTGELFFGEGSRLTVL.

The chain combines TRBV5-1 with TRBJ2-5; D gene uncertain. The ends were cut back, 0 bases at V and 0 bases at J, with 3 bases in the middle. The CDR3 is 13 amino acids. The V gene's germline CDR1 is SGHRS and CDR2 YFSETQ. Written as DNA, the CDR3 is TGCGCCAGCAGCTTGGCGGACCAAGAGACCCAGTACTTC. Translating it yields CASSLADQETQYF.

V and J are TRBV29-1 and TRBJ1-1; D remains unclear. This CDR3 is built from 13 residues. The V and J ends lost 5 bases and 0 bases respectively, with 10 bases between them. CDR1 is SQVTM, CDR2 ANQGSEA, per germline. CDR3 region: CSVLRKMNTEAFF. CDR3 sequence (DNA): TGCAGCGTTCTTAGGAAAATGAACACTGAAGCTTTCTTT. Supplemented by reference TRBV29-1 and TRBJ1-1, the full variable domain reads SAVISQKPSRDICQRGTSLTIQCQVDSQVTMMFWYRQQPGQSLTLIATANQGSEATYESGFVIDKFPISRPNLTFSTLTVSNMSPEDSSIYLCSVLRKMNTEAFFGQGTRLTVV.

This chain links TRBV5-4 with TRBJ2-7, with D possibly matching TRBD1 (5 bases). The length of the CDR3 is 14 residues. CDR1 and CDR2 (germline): SGHNT, YYREEE (reference sequence). Between the trimmed V and J ends, which lost 0 bases and 4 bases, there was a span of 11 bases. The CDR3 loop is CASSLVQGGYEQYF. The CDR3 DNA reads as TGTGCCAGCAGCTTGGTGCAGGGTGGATACGAGCAGTACTTC.

The J gene is TRBJ2-7, the V gene TRBV28, with TRBD2 as a possible D gene (5 bases). V lost 3 bases and J lost 5, with 11 bases in between. Germline values: CDR1 MDHEN, CDR2 SYDVKM. The CDR3 runs to 13 residues. In DNA form, the CDR3 reads TGTGCCAGCAGTTTGAGAGGGAACCACGAGCAGTACTTC. This codes for CASSLRGNHEQYF.

The V gene is TRBV6-5, the J gene TRBJ2-3; D call uncertain. The CDR3 sequence is 13 residues long. Germline V lookup: CDR1 MNHEY, CDR2 SVGAGI. V shed 6 bases and J shed 0 bases, with 7 bases lying between them. Here the CDR3 DNA reads TGTGCCAGCAGCGACACTAGCACAGATACGCAGTATTTT. It codes for CASSDTSTDTQYF.

The J gene is TRBJ1-5, the V gene TRBV20-1; D is perhaps TRBD1 (6 bases). V shed 3 bases and J shed 6 bases, with 12 bases lying between them. Looked up from germline, CDR1 is DFQATT and CDR2 is SNEGSKA (reference sequence). CDR3 length: 13 residues. CDR3 sequence: CSASLGQRQPQHF. In DNA form, the CDR3 reads TGCAGTGCTAGTCTGGGACAACGTCAGCCCCAGCATTTT.

The chain employs TRBV28 and TRBJ1-4; maybe TRBD1 (5 bases). CDR1 and CDR2 from the germline V gene are MDHEN and SYDVKM. The CDR3 runs to 13 residues. The germline V and J ends were trimmed by 9 bases and 8 bases, with 16 bases remaining between them. This CDR3 is CASRSRGREKLFF. The CDR3 DNA sequence: TGTGCCAGTCGCTCTAGGGGCCGGGAAAAACTGTTTTTT.

This chain connects TRBV21-1 to TRBJ2-5; whether TRBD1, the table's D call, matches the DNA was not checked. TRBV21-1 constitutes a pseudogene. This CDR3 is 11 amino acids long. The CDR3 region has the DNA TGTGCCAGCAGACAGGAAGAGACCCAGTACTTC. It yields the protein CASRQEETQYF.

The chain links TRBV2 to TRBJ2-7, with TRBD1 matching 9 bases. CDR1 is SNHLY, CDR2 FYNNEI, per germline. Trimming took 4 bases from V and 1 from J; bases not matched to a gene: 2. The CDR3 has 14 amino acids. CDR3 amino acids: CASSGGQGSYEQYF. DNA for the CDR3: TGTGCCAGCAGTGGAGGACAGGGGTCCTACGAGCAGTACTTC.

This chain connects TRBV9 to TRBJ2-7; D remains ambiguous. There are 9 residues in the CDR3. Germline V CDR1 and CDR2: SGDLS, YYNGEE. With 6 bases removed from V and 2 bases from J, the gap between germline ends came to 0 bases. This CDR3 reads CASTYEQYF. CDR3 DNA: TGTGCCAGCACCTACGAGCAGTACTTC. Based on the CDR3 plus reference TRBV9 and TRBJ2-7, the full variable domain is DSGVTQTPKHLITATGQRVTLRCSPRSGDLSVYWYQQSLDQGLQFLIQYYNGEERAKGNILERFSAQQFPDLHSELNLSSLELGDSALYFCASTYEQYFGPGTRLTVT.

This clone was observed a single time. The chain uses TRBV10-3 and TRBJ2-5, with D uncertain. This CDR3 is built from 13 residues. The germline V gene encodes CDR1 ENHRY and CDR2 SYGVKD. Trimming took off 0 bases at V and 7 bases at J, with 9 bases between the two ends. The DNA for the CDR3 is TGTGCCATCAGTGAGTCGGCGGTTGTGACCCAGTACTTC. This gives the protein CAISESAVVTQYF.

This rearrangement joins TRBV19 to TRBJ2-1; possibly TRBD1 for D (7 bases). V shed 4 bases and J shed 3 bases, with 16 bases lying between them. Germline V CDR1 and CDR2: LNHDA, SQIVND (reference sequence). The CDR3 is made up of 16 amino acids. CDR3 amino acids: CASSRETGRRYNEQFF. Here the CDR3 DNA reads TGTGCCAGTAGTAGGGAGACAGGGAGGCGCTACAATGAGCAGTTCTTC.

The chain is built from TRBV28 and TRBJ2-7; D uncertain. The CDR3 runs to 14 residues. CDR1 is MDHEN, CDR2 SYDVKM, per germline. Trimming pared 7 bases from V and 0 bases from J, leaving 13 bases between. The CDR3 DNA reads as TGTGCCAGCATCTCCGGCGGCAGCTCCTACGAGCAGTACTTC. It specifies CASISGGSSYEQYF.

This clone was counted a single time. The V and J genes are TRBV5-4 and TRBJ1-1; weak D call: TRBD1 (5 bases). The CDR3 totals 12 residues. The V end lost 3 bases, the J end lost 5 bases, and 8 bases lay between the germline ends. Germline values: CDR1 SGHNT, CDR2 YYREEE (reference sequence). CDR3 region: CASSWGKTEAFF. The CDR3 DNA sequence: TGTGCCAGCAGCTGGGGGAAAACTGAAGCTTTCTTT. Complete variable domain (other parts from reference TRBV5-4 and TRBJ1-1): ETGVTQSPTHLIKTRGQQVTLRCSSQSGHNTVSWYQQALGQGPQFIFQYYREEENGRGNFPPRFSGLQFPNYSSELNVNALELDDSALYLCASSWGKTEAFFGQGTRLTVV.

The chain employs TRBV7-2 and TRBJ1-4; weak D call: TRBD1 (5 bases). Germline CDR1 reads SGHTA; CDR2 reads FQGNSA. This CDR3 region has 15 residues. Trimming pared 3 bases from V and 10 bases from J, leaving 18 bases between. The CDR3 bases are TGTGCCAGCAGCTTGGACATGGTGGGGAAACGAAAACTGTTTTTT. Translation: CASSLDMVGKRKLFF.

V is TRBV7-8 and J is TRBJ1-5; TRBD1 agrees at 9 bases. Germline V CDR1 and CDR2: SGHVS, FQNEAQ. This CDR3 region has 16 residues. The V and J ends lost 4 bases and 1 base, in that order; junction bases with no gene match: 5. CDR3: CASSSTGQGSNQPQHF. The CDR3 DNA reads as TGTGCCAGCAGCTCGACCGGACAGGGGAGCAATCAGCCCCAGCATTTT.

The chain has TRBV28 and TRBJ1-2; TRBD1 might be the D (5 bases). The CDR3 runs 15 residues. Germline values: CDR1 MDHEN, CDR2 SYDVKM. Deletions cut 7 bases from V and 2 bases from J, with 17 bases between. This chain's CDR3 is CASISGRDGNYGYTF. CDR3 bases: TGTGCCAGCATTTCGGGAAGGGACGGGAACTATGGCTACACCTTC.

The rearrangement links TRBV14 to TRBJ1-1; no clear D gene. CDR3 length: 11 amino acids. The V gene lost 10 bases and the J gene lost 1 base, with 7 bases spanning the gap. Per the germline V gene, CDR1 is SGHDN and CDR2 is FVKESK. The CDR3 DNA reads as TGTGCCACCCAGAAGAACACTGAAGCTTTCTTT. It is translated as CATQKNTEAFF.

The chain has TRBV24-1 and TRBJ2-1, with 14 nucleotides matching TRBD2. Germline V gene lookup returns CDR1 KGHDR and CDR2 SFDVKD. This CDR3 is 16 amino acids long. Germline trimming cut 4 bases from V and 6 bases from J; bases unmatched to any gene: 4. The CDR3 DNA reads as TGTGCCACCAGTGAACGTGGACTAGCGGGAGGCAATGAGCAGTTCTTC. Its protein is CATSERGLAGGNEQFF.

The count of this clone is one. V is TRBV11-2 and J is TRBJ2-5, with D maybe TRBD1 (5 bases). V was pared by 5 bases and J by 5 bases, with 21 bases between. The germline V gene encodes CDR1 SGHAT and CDR2 FQNNGV. This CDR3 comprises 16 residues. The CDR3 loop reads CASSQTAGINGETQYF. CDR3 DNA sequence: TGTGCCAGCAGCCAGACCGCAGGGATTAATGGGGAGACCCAGTACTTC.

The chain recombines TRBV5-1 with TRBJ2-5, with D perhaps matching TRBD1 (5 bases). With 4 bases removed from V and 1 base from J, the gap between germline ends came to 11 bases. This CDR3 is 14 amino acids long. Germline CDR1 SGHRS, CDR2 YFSETQ. CDR3 sequence (DNA): TGCGCCAGCAGCCCGAGACAGTCCCAAGAGACCCAGTACTTC. This translates into CASSPRQSQETQYF.

This clone was counted between two and nine times. V usage is TRBV12-3 or TRBV12-4 and J usage is TRBJ1-1; D is perhaps TRBD1 (5 bases). CDR3 length equals 12 residues. The ends were cut back, 6 bases at V and 6 bases at J, with 11 bases in the middle. The CDR3 DNA reads TGTGCCAGCAGCCGCCTAGGGGCTGAAGCTTTCTTT. Translating gives CASSRLGAEAFF.

CDR3 nucleotides: TGTGCCAGCAGTGACACCTCTGGGGCCAACGTCCTGACTTTC. This codes for CASSDTSGANVLTF. The J gene is TRBJ2-6, the V gene TRBV2; D gene unclear. Germline CDR1 SNHLY, CDR2 FYNNEI. V was trimmed by 3 bases and J by 0 bases, leaving 3 bases between them. The CDR3 is 14 residues long.

The chain couples TRBV11-2 to TRBJ2-1; 8 nucleotides line up with TRBD2. The CDR3 is 14 residues long. Looked up from germline, CDR1 is SGHAT and CDR2 is FQNNGV. Trimming cost V 4 bases and J 7 bases; bases outside gene matches: 6. The DNA of the CDR3 is TGTGCCAGCAGCTCGGGACTAGAACGGAATGAGCAGTTCTTC. Protein product: CASSSGLERNEQFF.

The gene calls are TRBV5-6 and TRBJ1-5; 8 bases map to TRBD1. Germline CDR1 is SGHDT and CDR2 is YYEEEE. Losses at the gene ends were 5 bases for V and 3 bases for J; bases not matched to a gene: 7. This CDR3 spans 15 amino acids. CDR3 in DNA: TGTGCCAGCAGTTCCGGGACAGGTTCCAATCAGCCCCAGCATTTT. This sequence encodes CASSSGTGSNQPQHF.

The CDR3 DNA sequence: TGTGCCAGCAAGTCTAGCGGCCGGGGAGCCGAGCAGTACTTC. Its protein is CASKSSGRGAEQYF. The rearrangement uses TRBV3-1 (or the pseudogene TRBV3-2) and TRBJ2-7; TRBD2 matches 7 bases. V was clipped by 7 bases and J by 6 bases; unmatched bases: 12. The CDR3 sequence is 14 residues long. Germline values: CDR1 LGHDT, CDR2 YNNKEL (reference sequence).

The V call is TRBV10-2, the J call TRBJ2-7, with 9 bases identical to TRBD1. The CDR3 extends over 14 amino acids. The junction had 6 bases not matched to a gene; V was cut back by 6 bases and J by 3 bases. Germline CDR1 and CDR2: WSHSY and SAAADI. The CDR3, as DNA: TGCGCCAGCAGCCAGGACAGGGGAGTCTACGAGCAGTACTTC. This translates into CASSQDRGVYEQYF.

The J gene is TRBJ1-2, the V gene TRBV19, with D perhaps matching TRBD1 (6 bases). CDR1 is LNHDA, CDR2 SQIVND, per germline (reference sequence). Trimming removed 4 bases at V and 2 bases at J, with 11 bases between. This CDR3 has 14 residues. In nucleotides, the CDR3 is TGTGCCAGTAGTACCGGACAGCACAACTATGGCTACACCTTC. Its translation is CASSTGQHNYGYTF.

The CDR3: CASSHRGGVAYGYTF. CDR3 coding DNA: TGTGCCAGCAGCCACAGGGGGGGAGTCGCCTATGGCTACACCTTC. V gene TRBV3-1 (or the pseudogene TRBV3-2) combines with J gene TRBJ1-2, with 7 bases lining up with TRBD1. Losses at the gene ends were 3 bases for V and 4 bases for J; bases not matched to a gene: 8. CDR1 and CDR2 (germline): LGHDT, YNNKEL (reference sequence). The CDR3 sequence is 15 residues long.

The chain carries TRBV28 and TRBJ1-5; maybe TRBD1 (5 bases). Germline CDR1 is MDHEN and CDR2 is SYDVKM. Trimming pared 4 bases from V and 3 bases from J, leaving 13 bases between. The CDR3 has 15 residues. In DNA, the CDR3 is TGTGCCAGCAGTTCACCATTGGGGCTCAATCAGCCCCAGCATTTT. Amino acid sequence: CASSSPLGLNQPQHF.